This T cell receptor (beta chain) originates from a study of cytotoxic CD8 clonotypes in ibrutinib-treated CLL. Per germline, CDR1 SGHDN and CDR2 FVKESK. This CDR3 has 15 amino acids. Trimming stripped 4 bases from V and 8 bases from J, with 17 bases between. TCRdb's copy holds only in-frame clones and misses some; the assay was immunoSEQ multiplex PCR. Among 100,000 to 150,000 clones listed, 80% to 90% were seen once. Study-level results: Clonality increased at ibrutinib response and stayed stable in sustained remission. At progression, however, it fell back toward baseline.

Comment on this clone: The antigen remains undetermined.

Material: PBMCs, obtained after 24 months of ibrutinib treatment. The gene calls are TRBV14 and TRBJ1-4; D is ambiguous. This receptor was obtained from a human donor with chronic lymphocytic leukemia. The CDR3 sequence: CASSRKGKTIEKLFF. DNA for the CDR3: TGTGCCAGCAGCCGAAAGGGCAAGACAATAGAAAAACTGTTTTTT.